This T cell receptor (beta chain) was captured by sequencing in a study of blood T cell repertoires in COVID-19. About the research overall: COVID-19 samples, acute and convalescent, were from the United States, Italy and Spain.

This CDR3 has 14 amino acids. Germline values: CDR1 SGHTA, CDR2 FQGNSA. The V end was cut by 1 base, the J end by 7 bases, with 14 bases between. In the original analysis: Amplification from reference gene primers served as the basis for estimated nucleated cell counts. Generated by immunoSEQ multiplex PCR, the TCRdb table keeps only in-frame clones and is missing some. V and J calls and clone size follow that table, whereas D and trimming were derived from the DNA. The sample holds approximately 200,000 clones, roughly 82% seen once. The sequencing sample was made of peripheral blood. V and J are TRBV7-2 and TRBJ2-7; tentatively, D is TRBD2 (5 bases). This TCR derives from a woman in her 30s with acute or convalescent COVID-19. This CDR3 is CASSLGGSLYEQYF. CDR3 sequence (DNA): TGTGCCAGCAGCTTAGGAGGGTCCCTCTATGAGCAGTACTTC.